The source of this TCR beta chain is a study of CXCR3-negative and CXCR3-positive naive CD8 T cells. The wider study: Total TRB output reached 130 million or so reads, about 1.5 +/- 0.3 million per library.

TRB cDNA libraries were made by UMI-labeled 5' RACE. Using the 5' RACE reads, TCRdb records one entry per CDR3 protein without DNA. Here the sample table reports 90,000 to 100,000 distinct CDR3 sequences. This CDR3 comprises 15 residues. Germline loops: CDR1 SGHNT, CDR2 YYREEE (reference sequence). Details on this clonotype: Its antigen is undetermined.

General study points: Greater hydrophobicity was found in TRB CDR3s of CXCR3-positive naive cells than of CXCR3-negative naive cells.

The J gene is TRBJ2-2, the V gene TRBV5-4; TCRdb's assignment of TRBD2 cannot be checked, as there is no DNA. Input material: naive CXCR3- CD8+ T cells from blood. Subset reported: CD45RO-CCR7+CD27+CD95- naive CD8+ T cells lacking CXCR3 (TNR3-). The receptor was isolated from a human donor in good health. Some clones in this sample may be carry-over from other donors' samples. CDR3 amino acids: CASSLIAGKTGELFF.